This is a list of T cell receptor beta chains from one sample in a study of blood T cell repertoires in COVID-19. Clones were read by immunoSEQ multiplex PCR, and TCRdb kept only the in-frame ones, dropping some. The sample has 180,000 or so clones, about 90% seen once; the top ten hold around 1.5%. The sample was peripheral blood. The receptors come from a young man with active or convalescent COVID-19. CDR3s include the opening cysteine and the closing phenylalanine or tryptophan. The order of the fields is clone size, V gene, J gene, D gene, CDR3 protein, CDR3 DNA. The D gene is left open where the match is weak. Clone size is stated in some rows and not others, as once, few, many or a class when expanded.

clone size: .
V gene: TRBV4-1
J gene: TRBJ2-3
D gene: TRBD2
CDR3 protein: CASSLPPDSGGASTDTQYF
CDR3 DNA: TGCGCCAGCAGCCTACCCCCCGATAGCGGGGGTGCTAGCACAGATACGCAGTATTTT

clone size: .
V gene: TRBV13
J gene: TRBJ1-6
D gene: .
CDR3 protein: CASSLEPGYNSPLHF
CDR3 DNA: TGTGCCAGCAGCTTAGAACCGGGCTATAATTCACCCCTCCACTTT

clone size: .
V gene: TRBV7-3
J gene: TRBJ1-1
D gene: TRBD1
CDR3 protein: CASSKNGGQMNTEAFF
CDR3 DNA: TGTGCCAGCAGCAAAAATGGGGGACAGATGAACACTGAAGCTTTCTTT

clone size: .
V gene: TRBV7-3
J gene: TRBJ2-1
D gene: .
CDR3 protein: CASSQTVSSYNEQFF
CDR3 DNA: TGTGCCAGCAGCCAGACTGTCAGCTCCTACAATGAGCAGTTCTTC

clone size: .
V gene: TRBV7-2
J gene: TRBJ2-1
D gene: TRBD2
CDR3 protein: CASSPTAGAYNEQFF
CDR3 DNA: TGTGCCAGCAGCCCCACAGCGGGAGCCTACAATGAGCAGTTCTTC

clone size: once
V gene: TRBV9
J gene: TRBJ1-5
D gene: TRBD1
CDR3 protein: CASSEGQGVQPQHF
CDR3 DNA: TGTGCCAGCAGCGAGGGACAGGGTGTTCAGCCCCAGCATTTT

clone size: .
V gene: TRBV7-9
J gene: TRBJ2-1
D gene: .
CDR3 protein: CASSLFQGRNINEQFF
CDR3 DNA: TGTGCCAGCAGCTTATTTCAGGGCCGTAACATAAATGAGCAGTTCTTC

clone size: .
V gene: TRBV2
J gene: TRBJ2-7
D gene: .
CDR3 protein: CASSVQRGLFYEQYF
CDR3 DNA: TGTGCCAGCAGTGTACAAAGGGGACTGTTCTACGAGCAGTACTTC

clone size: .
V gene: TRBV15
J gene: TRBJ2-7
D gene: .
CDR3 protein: CATSSPEGGHLYEQYF
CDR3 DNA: TGTGCCACCAGCAGTCCCGAAGGGGGACACCTCTACGAGCAGTACTTC

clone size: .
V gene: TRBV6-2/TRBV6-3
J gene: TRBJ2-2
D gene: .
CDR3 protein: CASSSGSTGELFF
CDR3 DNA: TGTGCCAGCAGTTCGGGGAGCACCGGGGAGCTGTTTTTT

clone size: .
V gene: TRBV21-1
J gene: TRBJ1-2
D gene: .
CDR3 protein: CASSKLVGANYGYTF
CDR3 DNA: TGTGCCAGCAGCAAATTGGTGGGAGCTAACTATGGCTACACCTTC

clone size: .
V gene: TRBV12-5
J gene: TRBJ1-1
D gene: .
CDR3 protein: CASGLAPQAAEAFF
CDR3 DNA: TGTGCTAGTGGTTTGGCACCCCAAGCGGCTGAAGCTTTCTTT

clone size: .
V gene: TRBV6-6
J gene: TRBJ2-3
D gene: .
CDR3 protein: CASSPPGADTQYF
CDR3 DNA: TGTGCCAGCAGTCCACCGGGTGCAGATACGCAGTATTTT

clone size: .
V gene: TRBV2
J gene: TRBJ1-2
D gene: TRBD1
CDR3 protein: CASSVGTGPNLNYGYTF
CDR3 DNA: TGTGCCAGCAGTGTCGGGACAGGGCCCAATCTTAACTATGGCTACACCTTC

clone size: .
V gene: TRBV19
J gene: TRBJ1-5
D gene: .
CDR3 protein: CASSYGNQPQHF
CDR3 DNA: TGTGCCAGTTCCTACGGGAATCAGCCCCAGCATTTT

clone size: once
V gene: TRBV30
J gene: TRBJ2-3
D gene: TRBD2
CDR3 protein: CAWSGLAGGPLDTQYF
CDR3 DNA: TGTGCCTGGAGTGGACTAGCGGGGGGGCCTTTAGATACGCAGTATTTT

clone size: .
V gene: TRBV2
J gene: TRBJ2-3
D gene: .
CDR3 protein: CASSGRGRRSSTDTQYF
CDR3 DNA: TGTGCCAGCAGTGGGAGAGGACGGAGGTCGAGCACAGATACGCAGTATTTT

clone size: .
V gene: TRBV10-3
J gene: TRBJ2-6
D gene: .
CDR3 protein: CAISETDSGANVLTF
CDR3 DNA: TGTGCCATCAGTGAGACAGACTCTGGGGCCAACGTCCTGACTTTC

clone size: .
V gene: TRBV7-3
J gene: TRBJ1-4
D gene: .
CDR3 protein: CASSRGHNEKLFF
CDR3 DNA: TGTGCCAGCAGCCGAGGACACAATGAAAAACTGTTTTTT

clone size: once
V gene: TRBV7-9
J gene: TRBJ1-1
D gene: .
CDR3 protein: CASSLAGGGTEAFF
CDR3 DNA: TGTGCCAGCAGCTTAGCCGGTGGAGGCACTGAAGCTTTCTTT

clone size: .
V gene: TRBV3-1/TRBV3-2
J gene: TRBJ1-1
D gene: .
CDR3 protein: CASSPFRDSTEAFF
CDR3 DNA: TGTGCCAGCAGCCCATTCCGGGATAGCACTGAAGCTTTCTTT

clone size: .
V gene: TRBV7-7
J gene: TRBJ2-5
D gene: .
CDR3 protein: CASSQQVGGETQYF
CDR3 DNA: TGTGCTAGCAGCCAACAAGTGGGGGGAGAGACCCAGTACTTC

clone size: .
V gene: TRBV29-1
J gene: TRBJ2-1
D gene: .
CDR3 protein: CSIITRRNNVYNEQFF
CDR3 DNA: TGCAGCATCATAACCCGGCGGAATAACGTTTACAATGAGCAGTTCTTC

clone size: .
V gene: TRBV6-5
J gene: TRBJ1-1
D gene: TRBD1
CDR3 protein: CASKWDRAEYTEAFF
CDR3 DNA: TGTGCCAGCAAATGGGACAGGGCGGAATACACTGAAGCTTTCTTT

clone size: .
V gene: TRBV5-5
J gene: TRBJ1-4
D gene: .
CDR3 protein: CASSLSGYEKLFF
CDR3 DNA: TGTGCCAGCAGCTTGTCCGGGTATGAAAAACTGTTTTTT

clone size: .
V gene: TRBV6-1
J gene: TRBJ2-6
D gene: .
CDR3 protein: CASSEQGSGANVLTF
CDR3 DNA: TGTGCCAGCAGTGAACAGGGCTCTGGGGCCAACGTCCTGACTTTC

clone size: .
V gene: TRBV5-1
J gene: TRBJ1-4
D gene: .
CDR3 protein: CASSLEGQGRYEKLFF
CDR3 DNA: TGCGCCAGCAGCTTGGAAGGGCAGGGGCGGTATGAAAAACTGTTTTTT

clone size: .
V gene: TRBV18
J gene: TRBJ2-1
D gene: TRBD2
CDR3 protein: CASSPNLAGGANEQFF
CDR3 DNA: TGTGCCAGCTCACCCAACCTAGCGGGAGGGGCCAATGAGCAGTTCTTC

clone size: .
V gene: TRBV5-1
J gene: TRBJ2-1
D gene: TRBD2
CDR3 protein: CASSRTSGGTYNEQFF
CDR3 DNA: TGCGCCAGCAGCCGCACTAGCGGGGGGACTTACAATGAGCAGTTCTTC

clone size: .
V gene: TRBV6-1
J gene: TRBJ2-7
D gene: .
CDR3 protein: CASSEYFPGVTYEQYF
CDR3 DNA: TGTGCCAGCAGTGAATATTTCCCGGGGGTGACCTACGAGCAGTACTTC

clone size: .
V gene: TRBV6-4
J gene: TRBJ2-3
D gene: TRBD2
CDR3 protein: CASSGSAGSTDTQYF
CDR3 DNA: TGTGCCAGCAGTGGCTCAGCGGGGAGCACAGATACGCAGTATTTT

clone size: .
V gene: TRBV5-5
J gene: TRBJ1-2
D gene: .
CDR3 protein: CASTRDSHYGYTF
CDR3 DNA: TGTGCCAGCACCCGAGACAGTCACTATGGCTACACCTTC

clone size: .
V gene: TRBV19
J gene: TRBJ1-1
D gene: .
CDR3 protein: CASSINLDTEAFF
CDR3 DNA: TGTGCCAGTAGTATTAACTTGGACACTGAAGCTTTCTTT

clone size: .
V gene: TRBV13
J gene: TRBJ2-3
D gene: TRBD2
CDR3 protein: CASSLYSGLEKSTDTQYF
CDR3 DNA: TGTGCCAGCAGCTTGTACTCCGGACTAGAAAAAAGCACAGATACGCAGTATTTT

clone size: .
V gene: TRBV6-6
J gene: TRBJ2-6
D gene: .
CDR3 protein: CASSPSRVPNSGANVLTF
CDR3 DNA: TGTGCCAGCAGTCCCTCCAGGGTCCCGAACTCTGGGGCCAACGTCCTGACTTTC

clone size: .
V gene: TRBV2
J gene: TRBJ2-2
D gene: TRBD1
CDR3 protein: CASSSDRRTGELFF
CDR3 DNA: TGTGCCAGCAGTTCGGACAGGAGGACCGGGGAGCTGTTTTTT